This note documents a single T cell receptor beta chain sequence. Which antigen it targets is not known. The sample holds no much larger clone one base away, and base qualities are not on file. The CDR3 regions of human TCRbeta chains were subjected to immunosequencing. Per the authors' processing: Repertoire TCRs were checked for matches against a reference library of SARS-CoV-2-specific TCRs that had been generated using the MIRA antigen-specificity platform. Breadth was defined as the fraction of unique TCRs that were SARS-CoV-2-associated. Depth was defined as the fraction of total T cells that were SARS-CoV-2-associated. Each spike-specific TCR was assigned to its reactive spike region and to a CD4 or CD8 class using the MIRA data. Log10-transformed breadth and depth values were compared by one-way ANOVA with Sidak's multiple comparisons tests. This immuneACCESS table, as held by TCRdb, lists in-frame sequences with V and J called but not all clones. Of the missing ones, under half trace to an unresolved V gene in checked studies; the others have no known cause. V and J calls and clone size come straight from that table; D and trimming were deduced from the DNA. The sample yields approximately 110,000 clones; approximately 90% were counted once. The ten largest clones represent approximately 8.1% of the sample.

This sample is drawn from a study of T cell responses to AZD1222 COVID-19 vaccine (dated by TCRdb to the early 2020s). The study in broad terms: AZD1222 recipients with second doses at about 4 weeks or about 12 weeks were pooled, because spike-specific TCR depth and breadth did not differ between schedules. A total of around 240 trial participants underwent TCR sequencing, of whom 207 had received two doses of AZD1222 and approximately 26 had received two doses of the MenACWY control vaccine. Enrollment into the trials was organized by age into subgroups of 18-55, 56-69 and 70-plus years, and those subgroups contained roughly 160, 29 and 62 TCR-sequenced participants, respectively. Study-level results and caveats: The whole spike protein was spanned by vaccine-associated CD4 TCRs, and dominant responses were seen in regions 160-218 and 743-854. Conclusions about previously exposed vaccinees are limited because only six or seven AZD1222 recipients were SARS-CoV-2 seropositive at baseline. Spike-specific TCR breadth and depth rose significantly after two AZD1222 doses compared with day 0 and with MenACWY recipients. The 56-69-year group was small, and its depth increase did not reach significance, likely because of low power. Because no samples from the day 14 peak response were available, repertoires could be characterized only after the peak T cell response. Reportedly, almost half of the unique spike-specific TCRs recognized epitopes lying outside the regions that are mutated in the B.1.351 and B.1.1.7 variants. Participants were mostly white British, with more females than males. The authors suggested clonal diversity may have been underestimated.

CDR1 is given as MNHNS and CDR2 as SASEGT, both from the germline V gene. Clipping removes 1 base from V and 4 bases from J, with 3 as the unmatched junction base count. The CDR3 covers 15 residues, taking in both the cysteine and the phenylalanine. Only the CDR3 DNA stays, 45 bases, in frame from base 1. The time point label, as the study defines it: baseline before first vaccination. Vaccinee samples came from UK trials COV001 and COV002, including a single-blind randomized controlled phase 2/3 trial of AZD1222 (ChAdOx1 nCoV-19) in healthy adults. Trial participant PBMC samples were collected at day 0 and day 28 after the second dose for TCRbeta chain sequencing.

This chain is built from TRBV6-1 and TRBJ2-3, and TRBD2 matches 9 of the central bases. The specimen was peripheral blood, collected on day 0 of AZD1222 vaccination. The sequence derives from an adult in good health. Read as DNA, the sequence is TGTGCCAGCAGTGAAGGCGGGGGGGAGGCAGATACGCAGTATTTT. It encodes CASSEGGGEADTQYF.